The clone carrying this TCR beta chain has at least ten counts. Its cognate antigen is unknown. This entry is derived from a study of T-cell reconstitution after alpha-beta-depleted transplantation in children. Study results and limitations: It was reported that alpha-beta T cells came from several hundred expanded graft clones (about two months after transplant). From newly produced T cells came most of the T-cell counts and diversity one year after transplant. High day-60 TCRbeta diversity in some patients came from surviving recipient T cells and thymic progenitors.

Germline V gene lookup returns CDR1 MNHEY and CDR2 SMNVEV (reference sequence). Between the trimmed V and J ends, which lost 2 bases and 3 bases, there was a span of 7 bases. The CDR3 totals 13 residues. As it was prepared, the TCRbeta library received unique molecular identifiers. MiXCR, applied by TCRdb to the PCR reads, yields one record per CDR3 protein. The sample shows almost 500,000 distinct CDR3 sequences, over 9.5% of them seen only once. Sequenced material: PBMCs, taken before TCRalphabeta/CD19-depleted stem cell transplant. This receptor was taken from a child under 10 years old with inherited bone marrow failure, due to receive a stem cell transplant. The rearrangement joins TRBV27 to TRBJ1-1; no reliable D call. The CDR3 here is CASSLGQYTEAFF. CDR3 coding DNA: TGTGCCAGCAGTTTAGGGCAGTACACTGAAGCTTTCTTT.